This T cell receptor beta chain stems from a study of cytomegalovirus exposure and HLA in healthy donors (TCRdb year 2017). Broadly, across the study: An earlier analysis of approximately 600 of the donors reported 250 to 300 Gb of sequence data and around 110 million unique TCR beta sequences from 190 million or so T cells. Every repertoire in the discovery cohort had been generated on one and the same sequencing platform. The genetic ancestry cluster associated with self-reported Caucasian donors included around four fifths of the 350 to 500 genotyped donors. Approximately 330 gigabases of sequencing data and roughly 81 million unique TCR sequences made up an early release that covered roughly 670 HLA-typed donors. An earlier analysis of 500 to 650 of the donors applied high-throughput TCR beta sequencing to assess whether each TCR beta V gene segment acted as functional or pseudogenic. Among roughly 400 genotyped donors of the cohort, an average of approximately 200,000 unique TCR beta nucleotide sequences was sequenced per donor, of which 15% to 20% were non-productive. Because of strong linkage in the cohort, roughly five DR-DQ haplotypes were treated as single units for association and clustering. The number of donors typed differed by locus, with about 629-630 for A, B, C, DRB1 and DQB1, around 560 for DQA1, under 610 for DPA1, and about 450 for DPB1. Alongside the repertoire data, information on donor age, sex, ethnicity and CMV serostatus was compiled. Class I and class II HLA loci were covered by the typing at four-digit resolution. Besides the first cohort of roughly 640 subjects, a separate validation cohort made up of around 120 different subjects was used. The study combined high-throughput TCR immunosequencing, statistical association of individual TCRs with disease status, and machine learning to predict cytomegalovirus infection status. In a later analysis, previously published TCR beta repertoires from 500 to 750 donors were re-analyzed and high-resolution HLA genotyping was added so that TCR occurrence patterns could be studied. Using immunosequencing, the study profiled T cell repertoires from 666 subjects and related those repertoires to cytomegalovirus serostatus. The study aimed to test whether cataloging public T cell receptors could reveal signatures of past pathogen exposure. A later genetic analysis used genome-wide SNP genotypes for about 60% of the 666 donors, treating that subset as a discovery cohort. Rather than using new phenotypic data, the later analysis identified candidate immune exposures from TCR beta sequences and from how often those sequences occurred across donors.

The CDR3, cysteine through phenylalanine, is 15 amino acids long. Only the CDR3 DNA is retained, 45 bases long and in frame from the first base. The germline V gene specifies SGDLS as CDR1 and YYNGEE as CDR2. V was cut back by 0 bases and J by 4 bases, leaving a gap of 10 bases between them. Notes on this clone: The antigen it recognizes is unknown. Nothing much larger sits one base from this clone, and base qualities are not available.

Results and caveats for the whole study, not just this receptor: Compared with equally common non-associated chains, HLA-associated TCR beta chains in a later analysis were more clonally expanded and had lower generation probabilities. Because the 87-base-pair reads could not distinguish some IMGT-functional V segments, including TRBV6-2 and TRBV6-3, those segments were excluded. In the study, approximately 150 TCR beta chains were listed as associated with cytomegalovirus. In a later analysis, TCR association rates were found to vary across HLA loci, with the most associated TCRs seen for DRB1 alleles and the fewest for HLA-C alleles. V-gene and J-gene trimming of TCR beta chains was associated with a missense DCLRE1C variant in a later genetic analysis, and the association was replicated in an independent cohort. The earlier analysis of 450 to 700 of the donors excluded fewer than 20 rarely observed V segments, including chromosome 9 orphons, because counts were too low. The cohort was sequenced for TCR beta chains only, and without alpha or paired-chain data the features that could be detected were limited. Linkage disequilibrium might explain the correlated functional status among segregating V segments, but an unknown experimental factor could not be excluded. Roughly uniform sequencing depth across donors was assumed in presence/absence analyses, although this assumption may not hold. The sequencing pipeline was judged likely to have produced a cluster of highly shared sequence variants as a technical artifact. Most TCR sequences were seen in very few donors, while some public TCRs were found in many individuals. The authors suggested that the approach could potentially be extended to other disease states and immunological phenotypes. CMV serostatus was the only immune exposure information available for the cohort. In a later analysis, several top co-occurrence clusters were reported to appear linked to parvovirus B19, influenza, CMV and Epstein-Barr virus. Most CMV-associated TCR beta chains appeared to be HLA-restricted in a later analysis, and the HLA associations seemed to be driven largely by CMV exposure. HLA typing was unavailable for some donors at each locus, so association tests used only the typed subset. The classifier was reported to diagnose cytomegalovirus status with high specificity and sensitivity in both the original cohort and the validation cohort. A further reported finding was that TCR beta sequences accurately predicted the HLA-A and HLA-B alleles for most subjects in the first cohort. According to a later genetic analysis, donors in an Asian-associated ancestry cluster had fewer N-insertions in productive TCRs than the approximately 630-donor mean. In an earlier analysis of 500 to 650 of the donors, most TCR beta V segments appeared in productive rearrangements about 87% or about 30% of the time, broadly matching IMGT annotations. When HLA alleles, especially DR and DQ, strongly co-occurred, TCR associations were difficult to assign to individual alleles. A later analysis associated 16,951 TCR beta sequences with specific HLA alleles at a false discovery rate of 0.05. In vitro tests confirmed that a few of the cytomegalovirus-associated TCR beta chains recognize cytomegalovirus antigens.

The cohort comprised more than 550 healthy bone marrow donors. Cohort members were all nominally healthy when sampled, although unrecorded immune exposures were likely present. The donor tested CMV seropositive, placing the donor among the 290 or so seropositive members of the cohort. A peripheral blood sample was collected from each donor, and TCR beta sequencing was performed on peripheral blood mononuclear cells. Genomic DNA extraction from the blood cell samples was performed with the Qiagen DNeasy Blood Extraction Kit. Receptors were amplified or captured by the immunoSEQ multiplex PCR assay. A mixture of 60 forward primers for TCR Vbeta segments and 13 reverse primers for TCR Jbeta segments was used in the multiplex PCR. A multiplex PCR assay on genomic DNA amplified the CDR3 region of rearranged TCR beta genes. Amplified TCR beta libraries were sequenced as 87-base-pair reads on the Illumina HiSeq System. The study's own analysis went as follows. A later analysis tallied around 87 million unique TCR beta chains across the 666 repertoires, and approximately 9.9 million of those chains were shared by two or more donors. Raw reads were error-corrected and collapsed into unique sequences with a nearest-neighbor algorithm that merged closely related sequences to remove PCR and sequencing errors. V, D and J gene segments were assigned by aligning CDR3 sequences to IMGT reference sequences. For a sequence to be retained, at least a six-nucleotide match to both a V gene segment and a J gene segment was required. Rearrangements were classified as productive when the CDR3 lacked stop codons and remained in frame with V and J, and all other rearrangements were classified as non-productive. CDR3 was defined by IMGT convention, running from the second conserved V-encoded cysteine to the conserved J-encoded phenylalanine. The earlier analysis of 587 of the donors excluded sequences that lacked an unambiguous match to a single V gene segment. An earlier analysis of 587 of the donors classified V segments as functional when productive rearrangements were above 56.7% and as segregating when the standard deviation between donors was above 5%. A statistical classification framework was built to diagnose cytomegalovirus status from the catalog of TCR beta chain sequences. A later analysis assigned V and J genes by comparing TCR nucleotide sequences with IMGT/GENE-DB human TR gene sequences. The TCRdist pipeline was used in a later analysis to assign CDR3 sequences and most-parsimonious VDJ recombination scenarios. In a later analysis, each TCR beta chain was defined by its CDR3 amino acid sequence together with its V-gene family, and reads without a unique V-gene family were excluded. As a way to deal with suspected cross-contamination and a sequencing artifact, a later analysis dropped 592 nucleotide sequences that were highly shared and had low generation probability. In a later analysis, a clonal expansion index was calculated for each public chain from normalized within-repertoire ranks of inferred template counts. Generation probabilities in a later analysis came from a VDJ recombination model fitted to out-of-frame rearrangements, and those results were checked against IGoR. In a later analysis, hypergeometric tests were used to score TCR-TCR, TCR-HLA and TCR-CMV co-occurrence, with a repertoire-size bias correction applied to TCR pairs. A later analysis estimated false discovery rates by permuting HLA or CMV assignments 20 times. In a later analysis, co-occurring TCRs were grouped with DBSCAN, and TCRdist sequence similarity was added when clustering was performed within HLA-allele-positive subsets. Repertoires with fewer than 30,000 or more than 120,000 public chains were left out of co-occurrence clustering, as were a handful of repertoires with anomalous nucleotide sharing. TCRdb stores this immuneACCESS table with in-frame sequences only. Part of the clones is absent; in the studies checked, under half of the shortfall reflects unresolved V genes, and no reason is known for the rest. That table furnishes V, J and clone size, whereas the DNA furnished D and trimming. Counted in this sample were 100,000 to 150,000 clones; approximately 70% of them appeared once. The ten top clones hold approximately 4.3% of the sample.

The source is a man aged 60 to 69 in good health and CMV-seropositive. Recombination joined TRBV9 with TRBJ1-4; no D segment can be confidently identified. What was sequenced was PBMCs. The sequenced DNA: TGTGCCAGCAGCGTAGGGACTGATTTTAATGAAAAACTGTTTTTT. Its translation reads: CASSVGTDFNEKLFF.